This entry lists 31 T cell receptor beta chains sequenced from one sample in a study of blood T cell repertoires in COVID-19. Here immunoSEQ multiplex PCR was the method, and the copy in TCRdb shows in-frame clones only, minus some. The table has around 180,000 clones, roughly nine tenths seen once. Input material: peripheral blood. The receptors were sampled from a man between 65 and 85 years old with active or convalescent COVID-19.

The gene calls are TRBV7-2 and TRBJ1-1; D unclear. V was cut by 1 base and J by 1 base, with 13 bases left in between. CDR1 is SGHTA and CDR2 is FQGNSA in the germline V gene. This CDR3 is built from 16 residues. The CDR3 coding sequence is TGTGCCAGCAGCTTAGGGTTTCCCAGAACGAACACTGAAGCTTTCTTT. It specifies CASSLGFPRTNTEAFF.

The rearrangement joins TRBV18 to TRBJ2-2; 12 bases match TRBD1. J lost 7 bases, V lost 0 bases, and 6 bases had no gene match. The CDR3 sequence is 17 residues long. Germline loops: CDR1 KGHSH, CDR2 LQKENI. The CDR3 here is CASSPPGQGAYGGELFF. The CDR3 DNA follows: TGTGCCAGCTCACCACCGGGACAGGGGGCATATGGCGGGGAGCTGTTTTTT.

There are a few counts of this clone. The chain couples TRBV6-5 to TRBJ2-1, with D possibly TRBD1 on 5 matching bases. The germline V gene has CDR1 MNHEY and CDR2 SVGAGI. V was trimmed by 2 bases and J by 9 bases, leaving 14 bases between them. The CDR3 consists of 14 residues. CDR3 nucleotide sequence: TGTGCCAGCAGTTACCTGCGGACAAGAGGTGAGCAGTTCTTC. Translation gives CASSYLRTRGEQFF.

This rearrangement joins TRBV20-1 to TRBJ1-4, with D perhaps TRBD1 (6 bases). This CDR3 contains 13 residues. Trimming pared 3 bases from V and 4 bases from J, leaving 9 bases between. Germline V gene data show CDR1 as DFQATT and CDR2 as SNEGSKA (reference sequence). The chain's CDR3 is CSASRDNNEKLFF. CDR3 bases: TGCAGTGCTAGTAGGGACAATAATGAAAAACTGTTTTTT.

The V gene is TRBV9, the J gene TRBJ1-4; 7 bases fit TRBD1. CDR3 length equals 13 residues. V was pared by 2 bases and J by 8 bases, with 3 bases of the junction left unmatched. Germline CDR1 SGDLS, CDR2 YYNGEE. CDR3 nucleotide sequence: TGTGCCAGCAGCGTGACAGGGTCGGAAAAACTGTTTTTT. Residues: CASSVTGSEKLFF.

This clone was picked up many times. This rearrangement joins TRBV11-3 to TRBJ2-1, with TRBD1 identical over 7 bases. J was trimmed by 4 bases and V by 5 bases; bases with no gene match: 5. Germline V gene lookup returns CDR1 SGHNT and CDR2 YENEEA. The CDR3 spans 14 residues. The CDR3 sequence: CASSARDRYNEQFF. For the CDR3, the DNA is TGTGCCAGCAGCGCTCGGGACAGATACAATGAGCAGTTCTTC.

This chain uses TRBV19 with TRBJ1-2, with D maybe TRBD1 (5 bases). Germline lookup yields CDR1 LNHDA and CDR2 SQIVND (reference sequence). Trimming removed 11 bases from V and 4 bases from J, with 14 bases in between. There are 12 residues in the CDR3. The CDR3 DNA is TGTGCCGGGGGGGACCCCTTCTATGGCTACACCTTC. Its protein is CAGGDPFYGYTF. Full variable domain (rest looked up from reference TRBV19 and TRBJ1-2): DGGITQSPKYLFRKEGQNVTLSCEQNLNHDAMYWYRQDPGQGLRLIYYSQIVNDFQKGDIAEGYSVSREKKESFPLTVTSAQKNPTAFYLCAGGDPFYGYTFGSGTRLTVV.

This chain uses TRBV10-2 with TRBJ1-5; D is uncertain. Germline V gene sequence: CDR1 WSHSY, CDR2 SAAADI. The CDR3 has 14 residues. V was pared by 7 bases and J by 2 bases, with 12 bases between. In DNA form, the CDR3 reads TGCGCCAGCAAGGATCCCCAGGGCAATCAGCCCCAGCATTTT. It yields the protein CASKDPQGNQPQHF.

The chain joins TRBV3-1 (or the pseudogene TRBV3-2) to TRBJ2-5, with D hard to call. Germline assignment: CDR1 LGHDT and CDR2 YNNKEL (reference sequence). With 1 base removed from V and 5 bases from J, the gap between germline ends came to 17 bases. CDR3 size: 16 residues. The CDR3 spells CASSQASYSPRETQYF. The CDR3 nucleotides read TGTGCCAGCAGCCAAGCGAGTTATAGTCCCCGGGAGACCCAGTACTTC.

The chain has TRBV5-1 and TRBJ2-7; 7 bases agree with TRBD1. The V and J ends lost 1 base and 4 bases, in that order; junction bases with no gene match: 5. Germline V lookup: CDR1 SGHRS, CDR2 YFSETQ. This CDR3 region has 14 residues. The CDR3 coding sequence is TGCGCCAGCAGCTTGAGACAGGGACCTTACGAGCAGTACTTC. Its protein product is CASSLRQGPYEQYF.

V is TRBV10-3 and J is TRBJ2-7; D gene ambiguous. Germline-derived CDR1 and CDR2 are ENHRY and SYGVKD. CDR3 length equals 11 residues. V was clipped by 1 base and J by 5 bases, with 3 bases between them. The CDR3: CAISEFNEQYF. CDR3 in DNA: TGTGCCATCAGTGAGTTCAACGAGCAGTACTTC.

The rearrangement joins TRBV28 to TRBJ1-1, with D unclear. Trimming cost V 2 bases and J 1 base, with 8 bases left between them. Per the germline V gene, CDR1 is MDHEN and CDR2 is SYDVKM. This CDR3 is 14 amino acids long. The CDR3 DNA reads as TGTGCCAGCAGTTTAGTACAGTCGAACACTGAAGCTTTCTTT. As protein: CASSLVQSNTEAFF.

The CDR3 DNA is TGTGCCAGTAGTATGGGCCAGTTGAACACTGAAGCTTTCTTT. Encoded protein: CASSMGQLNTEAFF. The rearrangement joins TRBV19 to TRBJ1-1; D is unresolved. Trimming removed 3 bases at V and 0 bases at J, with 8 bases between. The CDR3 covers 14 residues. Germline assignment: CDR1 LNHDA and CDR2 SQIVND (reference sequence).

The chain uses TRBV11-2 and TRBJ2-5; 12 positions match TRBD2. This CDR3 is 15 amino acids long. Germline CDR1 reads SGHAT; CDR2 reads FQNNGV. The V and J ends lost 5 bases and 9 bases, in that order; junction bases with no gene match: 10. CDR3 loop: CASSPGTSGPRPQYF. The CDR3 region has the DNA TGTGCCAGCAGCCCGGGGACTAGCGGGCCCCGGCCCCAGTACTTC.

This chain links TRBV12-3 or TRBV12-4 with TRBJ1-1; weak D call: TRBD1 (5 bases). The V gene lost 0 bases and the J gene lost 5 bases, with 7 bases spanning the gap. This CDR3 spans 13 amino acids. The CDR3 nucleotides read TGTGCCAGCAGTTTAGCGGGGGGAACTGAAGCTTTCTTT. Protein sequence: CASSLAGGTEAFF.

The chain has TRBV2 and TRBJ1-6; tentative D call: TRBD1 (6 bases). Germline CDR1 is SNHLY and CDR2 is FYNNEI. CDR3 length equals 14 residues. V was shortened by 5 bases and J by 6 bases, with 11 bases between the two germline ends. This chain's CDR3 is CASSKDSLNSPLHF. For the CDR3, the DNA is TGTGCCAGCAGTAAGGACAGCCTTAATTCACCCCTCCACTTT.

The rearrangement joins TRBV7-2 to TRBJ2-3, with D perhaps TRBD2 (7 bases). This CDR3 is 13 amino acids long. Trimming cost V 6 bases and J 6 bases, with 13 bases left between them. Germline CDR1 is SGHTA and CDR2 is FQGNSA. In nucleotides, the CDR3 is TGTGCCAGCAGTTCGGGCGGGGGCGATACGCAGTATTTT. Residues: CASSSGGGDTQYF.

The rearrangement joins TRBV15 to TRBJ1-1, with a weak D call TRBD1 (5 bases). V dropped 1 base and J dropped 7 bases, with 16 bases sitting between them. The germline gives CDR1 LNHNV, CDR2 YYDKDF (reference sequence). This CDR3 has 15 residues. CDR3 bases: TGTGCCACCAGCAGAGGGGGCCGCCGGGAGTTTGAAGCTTTCTTT. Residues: CATSRGGRREFEAFF.

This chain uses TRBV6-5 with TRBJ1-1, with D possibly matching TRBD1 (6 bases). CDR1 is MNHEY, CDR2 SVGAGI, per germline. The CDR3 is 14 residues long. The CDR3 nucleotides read TGTGCAGTCAACCGGGACATCAGGAACACTGAAGCTTTCTTT. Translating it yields CAVNRDIRNTEAFF.

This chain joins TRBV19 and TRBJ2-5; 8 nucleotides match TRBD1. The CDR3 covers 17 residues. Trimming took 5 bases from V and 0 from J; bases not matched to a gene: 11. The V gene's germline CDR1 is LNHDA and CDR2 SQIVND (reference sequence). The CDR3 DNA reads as TGTGCCAGTAGTCCGATGGACAGGGATACGTACCAAGAGACCCAGTACTTC. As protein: CASSPMDRDTYQETQYF.

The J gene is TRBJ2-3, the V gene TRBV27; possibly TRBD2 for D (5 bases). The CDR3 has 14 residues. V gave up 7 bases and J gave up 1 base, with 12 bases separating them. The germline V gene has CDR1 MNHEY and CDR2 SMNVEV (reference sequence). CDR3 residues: CASNDYPGTDTQYF. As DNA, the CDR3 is TGTGCCAGCAATGACTACCCGGGCACAGATACGCAGTATTTT.

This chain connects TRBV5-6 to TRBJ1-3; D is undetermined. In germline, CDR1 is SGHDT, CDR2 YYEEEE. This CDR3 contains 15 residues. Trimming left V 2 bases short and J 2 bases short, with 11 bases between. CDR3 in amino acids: CASSFGSLTGNTIYF. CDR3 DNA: TGTGCCAGCAGCTTCGGGTCTCTTACTGGAAACACCATATATTTT.

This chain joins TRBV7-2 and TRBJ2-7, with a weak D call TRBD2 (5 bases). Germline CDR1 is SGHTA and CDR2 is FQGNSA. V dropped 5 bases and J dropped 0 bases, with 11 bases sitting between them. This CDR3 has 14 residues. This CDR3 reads CASSRDRASYEQYF. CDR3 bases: TGTGCCAGCAGCCGGGATCGGGCCTCCTACGAGCAGTACTTC.

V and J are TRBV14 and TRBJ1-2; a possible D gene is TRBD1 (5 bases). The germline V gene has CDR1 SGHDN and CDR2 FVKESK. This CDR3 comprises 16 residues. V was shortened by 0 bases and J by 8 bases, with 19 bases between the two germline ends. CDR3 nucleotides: TGTGCCAGCAGCCAAGATGCGGGGACGGGTTTGAGAGGCTACACCTTC. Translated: CASSQDAGTGLRGYTF.

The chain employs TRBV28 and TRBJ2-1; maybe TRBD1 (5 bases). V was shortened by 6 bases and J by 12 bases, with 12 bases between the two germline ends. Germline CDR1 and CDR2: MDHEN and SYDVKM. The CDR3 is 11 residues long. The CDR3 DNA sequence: TGTGCCAGCAGGATAGGGGATAGGCAGTTCTTC. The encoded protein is CASRIGDRQFF.

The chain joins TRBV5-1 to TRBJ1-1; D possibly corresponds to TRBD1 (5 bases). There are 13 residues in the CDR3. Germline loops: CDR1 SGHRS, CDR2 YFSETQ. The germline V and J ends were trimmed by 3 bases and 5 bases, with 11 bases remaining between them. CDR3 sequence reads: CASSWTEGTEAFF. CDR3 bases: TGCGCCAGCAGCTGGACGGAGGGGACTGAAGCTTTCTTT.

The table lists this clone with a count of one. The CDR3 DNA reads TGTGCCAGCAGCCAACAAGTAAAAGAGACCCAGTACTTC. This gives the protein CASSQQVKETQYF. V usage is TRBV6-5 and J usage is TRBJ2-5, with D uncertain. Trimming pared 6 bases from V and 3 bases from J, leaving 11 bases between. The germline V gene encodes CDR1 MNHEY and CDR2 SVGAGI. The CDR3 length is 13 residues.

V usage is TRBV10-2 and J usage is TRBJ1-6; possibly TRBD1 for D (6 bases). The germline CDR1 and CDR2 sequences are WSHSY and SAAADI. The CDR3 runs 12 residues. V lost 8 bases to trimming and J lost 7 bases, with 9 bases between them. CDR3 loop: CASGTPNSPLHF. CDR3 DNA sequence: TGCGCCAGCGGGACACCCAATTCACCCCTCCACTTT.

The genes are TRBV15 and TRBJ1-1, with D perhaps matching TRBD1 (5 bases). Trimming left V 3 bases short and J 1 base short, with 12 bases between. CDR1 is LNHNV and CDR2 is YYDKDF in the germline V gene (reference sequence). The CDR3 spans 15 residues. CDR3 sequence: CATSSRQKPNTEAFF. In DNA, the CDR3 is TGTGCCACCAGCAGTCGACAGAAACCGAACACTGAAGCTTTCTTT.

The DNA for the CDR3 is TGTGCCAGCAGCGAGACTAGCGGGAGTTTCGACGAGCAGTACTTC. It specifies CASSETSGSFDEQYF. The rearrangement links TRBV11-2 to TRBJ2-7; 12 nucleotides align to TRBD2. Trimming took 5 bases from V and 5 from J; bases not matched to a gene: 7. The CDR3 runs 15 residues. Germline CDR1 SGHAT, CDR2 FQNNGV.

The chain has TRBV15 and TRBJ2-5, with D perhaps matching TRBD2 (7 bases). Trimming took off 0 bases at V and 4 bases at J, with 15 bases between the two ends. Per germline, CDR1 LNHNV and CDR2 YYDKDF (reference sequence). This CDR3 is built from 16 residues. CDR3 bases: TGTGCCACCAGCAGAGATATAGGGGGGGCCAGAGAGACCCAGTACTTC. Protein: CATSRDIGGARETQYF.